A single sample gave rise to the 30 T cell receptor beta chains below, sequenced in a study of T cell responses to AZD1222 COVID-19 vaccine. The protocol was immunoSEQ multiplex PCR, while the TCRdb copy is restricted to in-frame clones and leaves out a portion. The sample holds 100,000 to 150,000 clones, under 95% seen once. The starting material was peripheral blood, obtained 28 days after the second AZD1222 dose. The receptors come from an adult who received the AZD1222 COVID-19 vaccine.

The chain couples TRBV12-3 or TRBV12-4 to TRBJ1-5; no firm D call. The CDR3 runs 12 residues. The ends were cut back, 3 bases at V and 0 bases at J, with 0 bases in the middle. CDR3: CASSFSNQPQHF. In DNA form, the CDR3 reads TGTGCCAGCAGTTTTAGCAATCAGCCCCAGCATTTT.

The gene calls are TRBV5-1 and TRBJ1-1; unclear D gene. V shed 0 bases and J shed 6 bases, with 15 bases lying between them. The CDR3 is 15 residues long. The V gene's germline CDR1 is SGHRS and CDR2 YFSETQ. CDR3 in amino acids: CASSLGGSPEAEAFF. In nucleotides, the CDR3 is TGCGCCAGCAGCTTGGGTGGCAGTCCCGAGGCTGAAGCTTTCTTT.

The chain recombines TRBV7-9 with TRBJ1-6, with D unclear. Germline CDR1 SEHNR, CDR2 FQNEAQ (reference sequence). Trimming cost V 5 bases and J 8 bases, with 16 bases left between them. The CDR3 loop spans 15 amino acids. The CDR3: CASSQDTLRHSPLHF. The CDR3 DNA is TGTGCCAGCAGCCAAGACACCTTAAGACATTCACCCCTCCACTTT.

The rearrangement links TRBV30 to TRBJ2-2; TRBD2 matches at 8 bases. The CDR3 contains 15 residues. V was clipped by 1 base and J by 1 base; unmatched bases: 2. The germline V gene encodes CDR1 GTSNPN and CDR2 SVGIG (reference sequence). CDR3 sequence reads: CAWSGAGGNTGELFF. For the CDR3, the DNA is TGTGCCTGGAGTGGCGCGGGAGGGAACACCGGGGAGCTGTTTTTT.

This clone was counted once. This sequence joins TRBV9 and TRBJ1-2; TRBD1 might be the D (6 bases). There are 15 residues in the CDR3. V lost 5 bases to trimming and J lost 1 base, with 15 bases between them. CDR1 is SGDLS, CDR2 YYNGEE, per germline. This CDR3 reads CASSGVNRDNYGYTF. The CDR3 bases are TGTGCCAGCAGTGGGGTAAACAGGGATAACTATGGCTACACCTTC.

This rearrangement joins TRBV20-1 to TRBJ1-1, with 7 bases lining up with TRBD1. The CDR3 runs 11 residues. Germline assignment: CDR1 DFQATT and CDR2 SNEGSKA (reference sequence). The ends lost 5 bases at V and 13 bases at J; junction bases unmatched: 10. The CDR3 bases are TGCAGTGCTGATGAACAGGGGCGGGATTTCTTT. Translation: CSADEQGRDFF.

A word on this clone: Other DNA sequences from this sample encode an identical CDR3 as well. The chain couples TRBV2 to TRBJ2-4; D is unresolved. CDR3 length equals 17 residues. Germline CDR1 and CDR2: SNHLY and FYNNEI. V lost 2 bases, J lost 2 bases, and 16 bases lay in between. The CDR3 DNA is TGTGCCAGCAGTGAATCCTCTTATAGTGTCCCCAAAAACATTCAGTACTTC. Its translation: CASSESSYSVPKNIQYF.

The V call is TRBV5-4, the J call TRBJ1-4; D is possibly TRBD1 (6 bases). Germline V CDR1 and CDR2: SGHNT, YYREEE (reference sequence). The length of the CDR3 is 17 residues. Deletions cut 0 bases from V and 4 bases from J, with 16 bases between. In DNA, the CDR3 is TGTGCCAGCAGCTTGGCCGGGGGGGGCGCGGGTAATGAAAAACTGTTTTTT. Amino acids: CASSLAGGGAGNEKLFF.

Written as DNA, the CDR3 is TGCGCCAGCAGCCCTGGTCCCACGGATGGAAACACCATATATTTT. Encoded protein: CASSPGPTDGNTIYF. The chain couples TRBV5-1 to TRBJ1-3; D is undetermined. Germline V gene data show CDR1 as SGHRS and CDR2 as YFSETQ. CDR3 length: 15 amino acids. V was trimmed by 4 bases and J by 3 bases, leaving 14 bases between them.

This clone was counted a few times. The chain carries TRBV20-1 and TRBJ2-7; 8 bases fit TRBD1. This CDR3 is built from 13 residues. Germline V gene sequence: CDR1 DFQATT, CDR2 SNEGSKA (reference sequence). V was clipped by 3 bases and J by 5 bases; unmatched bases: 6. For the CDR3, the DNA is TGCAGTGCTAGTCCGCAGGGGGCCAACGAGCAGTACTTC. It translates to CSASPQGANEQYF.

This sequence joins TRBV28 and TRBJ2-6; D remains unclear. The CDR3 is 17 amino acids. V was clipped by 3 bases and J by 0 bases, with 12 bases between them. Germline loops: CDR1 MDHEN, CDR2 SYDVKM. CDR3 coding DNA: TGTGCCAGCAGTTTTTACGGCAGTGACTCTGGGGCCAACGTCCTGACTTTC. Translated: CASSFYGSDSGANVLTF.

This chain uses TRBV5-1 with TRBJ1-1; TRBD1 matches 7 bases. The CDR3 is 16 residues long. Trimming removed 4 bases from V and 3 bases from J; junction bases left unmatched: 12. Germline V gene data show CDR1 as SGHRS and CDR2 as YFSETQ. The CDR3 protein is CASSPGTVGGHTEAFF. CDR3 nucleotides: TGCGCCAGCAGCCCTGGGACAGTCGGAGGGCACACTGAAGCTTTCTTT.

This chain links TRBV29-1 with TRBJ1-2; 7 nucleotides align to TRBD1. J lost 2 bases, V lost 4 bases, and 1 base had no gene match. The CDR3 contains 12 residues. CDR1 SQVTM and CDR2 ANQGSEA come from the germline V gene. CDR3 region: CSVGTGNYGYTF. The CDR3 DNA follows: TGCAGCGTTGGGACAGGAAACTATGGCTACACCTTC.

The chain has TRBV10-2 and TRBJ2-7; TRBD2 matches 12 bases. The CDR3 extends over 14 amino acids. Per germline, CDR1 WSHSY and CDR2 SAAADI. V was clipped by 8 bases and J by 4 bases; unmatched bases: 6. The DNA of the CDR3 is TGCGCCAGCGGGCGACTAGCGGGAGCATACGAGCAGTACTTC. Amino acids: CASGRLAGAYEQYF.

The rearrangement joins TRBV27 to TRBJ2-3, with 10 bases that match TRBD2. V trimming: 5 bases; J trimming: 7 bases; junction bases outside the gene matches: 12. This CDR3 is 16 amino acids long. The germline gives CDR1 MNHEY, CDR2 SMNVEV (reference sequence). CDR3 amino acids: CASSLRTSGTQNTQYF. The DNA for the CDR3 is TGTGCCAGCAGTCTCCGGACTAGCGGAACACAGAATACGCAGTATTTT.

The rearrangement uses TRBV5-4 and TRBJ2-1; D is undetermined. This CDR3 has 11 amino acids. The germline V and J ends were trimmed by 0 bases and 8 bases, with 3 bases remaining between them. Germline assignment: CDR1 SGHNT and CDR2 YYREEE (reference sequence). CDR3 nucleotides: TGTGCCAGCAGCTTGGCTGATGAGCAGTTCTTC. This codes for CASSLADEQFF. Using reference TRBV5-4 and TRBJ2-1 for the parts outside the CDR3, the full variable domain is ETGVTQSPTHLIKTRGQQVTLRCSSQSGHNTVSWYQQALGQGPQFIFQYYREEENGRGNFPPRFSGLQFPNYSSELNVNALELDDSALYLCASSLADEQFFGPGTRLTVL.

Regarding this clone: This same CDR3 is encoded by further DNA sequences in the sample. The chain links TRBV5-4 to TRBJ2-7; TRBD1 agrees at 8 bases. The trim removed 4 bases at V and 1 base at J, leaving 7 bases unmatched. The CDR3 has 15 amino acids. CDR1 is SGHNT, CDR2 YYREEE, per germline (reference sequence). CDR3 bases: TGTGCCAGCAGCCCGAGGACAGGGAGTTCCTACGAGCAGTACTTC. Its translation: CASSPRTGSSYEQYF.

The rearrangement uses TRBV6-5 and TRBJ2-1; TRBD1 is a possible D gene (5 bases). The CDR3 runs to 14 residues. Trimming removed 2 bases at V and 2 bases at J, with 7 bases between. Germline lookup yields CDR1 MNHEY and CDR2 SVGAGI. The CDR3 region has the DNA TGTGCCAGCAGTTACCAGGGTACCTACAATGAGCAGTTCTTC. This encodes CASSYQGTYNEQFF.

For the CDR3, the DNA is TGTGCCAGCTCACCACAGGGGGCTAGCAATCAGCCCCAGCATTTT. Translation gives CASSPQGASNQPQHF. This sequence joins TRBV18 and TRBJ1-5, with 7 bases that match TRBD1. This CDR3 is 15 amino acids long. Per germline, CDR1 KGHSH and CDR2 LQKENI. The V and J ends lost 1 base and 0 bases, in that order; junction bases with no gene match: 0.

As DNA, the CDR3 is TGTGCCAGCAGCTTAGGGACTAGTCTCCATGAGCAGTTCTTC. Its protein is CASSLGTSLHEQFF. The chain recombines TRBV5-6 with TRBJ2-1; 8 nucleotides match TRBD2. The CDR3 is 14 amino acids. CDR1 and CDR2 from the germline V gene are SGHDT and YYEEEE. V was clipped by 2 bases and J by 8 bases; unmatched bases: 6. The variable domain in full, with the rest retrieved from reference TRBV5-6 and TRBJ2-1, is DAGVTQSPTHLIKTRGQQVTLRCSPKSGHDTVSWYQQALGQGPQFIFQYYEEEERQRGNFPDRFSGHQFPNYSSELNVNALLLGDSALYLCASSLGTSLHEQFFGPGTRLTVL.

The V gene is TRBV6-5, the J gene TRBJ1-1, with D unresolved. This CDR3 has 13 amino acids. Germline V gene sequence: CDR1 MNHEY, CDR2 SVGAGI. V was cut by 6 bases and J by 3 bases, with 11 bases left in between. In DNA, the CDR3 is TGTGCCAGCAGACCAGGTCTTCACACTGAAGCTTTCTTT. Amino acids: CASRPGLHTEAFF.

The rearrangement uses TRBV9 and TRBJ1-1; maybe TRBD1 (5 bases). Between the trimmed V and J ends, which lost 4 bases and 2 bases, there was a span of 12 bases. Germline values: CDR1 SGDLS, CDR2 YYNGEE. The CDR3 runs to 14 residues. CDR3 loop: CASSTTGANTEAFF. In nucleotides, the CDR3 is TGTGCCAGCAGCACCACAGGAGCAAACACTGAAGCTTTCTTT.

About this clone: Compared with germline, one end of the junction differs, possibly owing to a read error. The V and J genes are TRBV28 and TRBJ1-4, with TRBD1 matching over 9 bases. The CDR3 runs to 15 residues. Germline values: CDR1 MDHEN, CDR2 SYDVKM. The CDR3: CASSFTRTGVLLTSF. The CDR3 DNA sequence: TGTGCCAGCAGTTTCACGAGGACAGGGGTTCTTCTTACCTCCTTT.

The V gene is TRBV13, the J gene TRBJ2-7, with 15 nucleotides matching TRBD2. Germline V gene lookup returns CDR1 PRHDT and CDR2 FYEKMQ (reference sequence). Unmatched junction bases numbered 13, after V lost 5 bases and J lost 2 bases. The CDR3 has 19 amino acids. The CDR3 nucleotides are TGTGCCAGCAGCCCAGGACTAGCGGGAGGGCCGATGCGTCCCTACGAGCAGTACTTC. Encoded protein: CASSPGLAGGPMRPYEQYF.

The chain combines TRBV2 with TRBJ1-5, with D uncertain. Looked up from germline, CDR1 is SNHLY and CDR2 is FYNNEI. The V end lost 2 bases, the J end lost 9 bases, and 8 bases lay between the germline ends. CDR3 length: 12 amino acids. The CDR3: CASSEFGGPQHF. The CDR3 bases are TGTGCCAGCAGTGAATTTGGCGGGCCCCAGCATTTT.

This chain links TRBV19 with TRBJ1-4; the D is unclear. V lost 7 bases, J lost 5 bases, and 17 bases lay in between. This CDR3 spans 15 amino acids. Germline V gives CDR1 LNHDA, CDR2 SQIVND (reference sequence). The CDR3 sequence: CASTAPTVSNEKLFF. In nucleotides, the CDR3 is TGTGCCAGTACTGCCCCGACCGTCTCAAATGAAAAACTGTTTTTT.

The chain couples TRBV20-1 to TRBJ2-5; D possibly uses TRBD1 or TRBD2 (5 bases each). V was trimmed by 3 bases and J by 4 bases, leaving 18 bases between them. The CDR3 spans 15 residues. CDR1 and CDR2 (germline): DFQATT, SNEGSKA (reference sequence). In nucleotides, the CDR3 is TGCAGTGCTAGTTCGGCAGGGAGATCGAGAGAGACCCAGTACTTC. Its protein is CSASSAGRSRETQYF.

DNA for the CDR3: TGTGCCAGCAGTTTATACCGGACTCATAATTCACCCCTCCACTTT. This gives the protein CASSLYRTHNSPLHF. The J gene is TRBJ1-6, the V gene TRBV27; D unresolved. Germline assignment: CDR1 MNHEY and CDR2 SMNVEV (reference sequence). Trimming left V 1 base short and J 5 bases short, with 9 bases between. The CDR3 spans 15 residues.

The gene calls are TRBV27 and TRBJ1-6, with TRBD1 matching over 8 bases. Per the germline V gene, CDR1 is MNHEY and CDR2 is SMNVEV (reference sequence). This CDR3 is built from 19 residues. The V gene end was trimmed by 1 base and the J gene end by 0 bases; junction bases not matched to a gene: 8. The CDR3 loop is CASSLWGTGITSYNSPLHF. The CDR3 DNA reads TGTGCCAGCAGTTTATGGGGGACAGGAATCACCTCCTATAATTCACCCCTCCACTTT.

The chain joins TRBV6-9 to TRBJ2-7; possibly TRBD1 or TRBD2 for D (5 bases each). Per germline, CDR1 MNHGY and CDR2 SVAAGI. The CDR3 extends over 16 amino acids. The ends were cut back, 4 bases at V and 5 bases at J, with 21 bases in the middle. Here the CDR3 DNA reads TGTGCCAGCAGTTCCGCCGGGACCCCCTCGGGGAACGAGCAGTACTTC. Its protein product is CASSSAGTPSGNEQYF.